The 23 T cell receptor beta chains below all came from one sample that was sequenced in a study of T cells in narcolepsy. Clones were read by immunoSEQ multiplex PCR, and TCRdb kept only the in-frame ones, dropping some. The table lists tens of thousands of clones, about nine tenths of them singletons. Sequencing was carried out using CD45RA- memory CD4+ T cells from PBMCs. The receptors originated from a human donor with narcolepsy.

V is TRBV6-4 and J is TRBJ2-5; D gene uncertain. Germline assignment: CDR1 MRHNA and CDR2 SNTAGT. The CDR3 has 16 amino acids. V was shortened by 1 base and J by 5 bases, with 17 bases between the two germline ends. CDR3 protein: CASSDLPASPQETQYF. CDR3 coding DNA: TGTGCCAGCAGTGACTTGCCGGCCTCGCCACAGGAGACCCAGTACTTC.

The V gene is TRBV12-5, the J gene TRBJ1-1; D remains ambiguous. Trimming shortened V by 1 base and J by 1 base, and 13 bases separated the two germline ends. Germline-derived CDR1 and CDR2 are LGHNT and FRNRAP. This CDR3 is 16 amino acids long. CDR3 loop: CASGLAGLTGNTEAFF. The CDR3 DNA reads TGTGCTAGTGGTTTGGCGGGCCTCACGGGGAACACTGAAGCTTTCTTT. Full variable domain (outside the CDR3, taken from reference TRBV12-5 and TRBJ1-1): DARVTQTPRHKVTEMGQEVTMRCQPILGHNTVFWYRQTMMQGLELLAYFRNRAPLDDSGMPKDRFSAEMPDATLATLKIQPSEPRDSAVYFCASGLAGLTGNTEAFFGQGTRLTVV.

V usage is TRBV28 and J usage is TRBJ1-2; D might be TRBD1 (5 bases). The CDR3 contains 14 residues. The V end lost 3 bases, the J end lost 4 bases, and 12 bases lay between the germline ends. The germline V gene encodes CDR1 MDHEN and CDR2 SYDVKM. CDR3 loop: CASSFGRGGYGYTF. CDR3 nucleotides: TGTGCCAGCAGTTTCGGGCGGGGCGGCTATGGCTACACCTTC.

The chain carries TRBV5-1 and TRBJ2-1; D is uncertain. Trimming removed 0 bases from V and 5 bases from J, with 15 bases in between. CDR1 SGHRS and CDR2 YFSETQ come from the germline V gene. The CDR3 has 16 residues. Here the CDR3 reads CASSLAKWGRDNEQFF. In nucleotides, the CDR3 is TGCGCCAGCAGCTTGGCCAAATGGGGAAGGGACAATGAGCAGTTCTTC.

The V call is TRBV14, the J call TRBJ2-7, with D possibly matching TRBD1 (6 bases). Germline V gene data show CDR1 as SGHDN and CDR2 as FVKESK. The CDR3 is 13 amino acids. V was cut by 2 bases and J by 1 base, with 6 bases left in between. The DNA for the CDR3 is TGTGCCAGCAGCCAAAGGGGGTCCTACGAGCAGTACTTC. Protein: CASSQRGSYEQYF.

This clone has just a few counts. CDR3 sequence reads: CASSIETGIYGYTF. As DNA, the CDR3 is TGTGCCAGTAGTATCGAAACGGGGATCTATGGCTACACCTTC. The chain uses TRBV19 and TRBJ1-2; D is unclear. CDR1 and CDR2 (germline): LNHDA, SQIVND (reference sequence). The V end lost 3 bases, the J end lost 4 bases, and 12 bases lay between the germline ends. The CDR3 runs 14 residues.

The chain couples TRBV5-4 to TRBJ2-7, with D possibly being TRBD1 (5 bases). CDR1 is SGHNT, CDR2 YYREEE, per germline (reference sequence). V lost 2 bases, J lost 6 bases, and 12 bases lay in between. The CDR3 has 13 amino acids. As DNA, the CDR3 is TGTGCCAGCAGCTTAATAGGGGCAGGCGAGCAGTACTTC. This gives the protein CASSLIGAGEQYF.

The chain links TRBV6-5 to TRBJ1-5; D is possibly TRBD1 (5 bases). This CDR3 spans 13 amino acids. V dropped 4 bases and J dropped 7 bases, with 11 bases sitting between them. Germline V CDR1 and CDR2: MNHEY, SVGAGI. The DNA of the CDR3 is TGTGCCAGCAGTTTAGGAGGGGACCAGCCCCAGCATTTT. It yields the protein CASSLGGDQPQHF.

CDR3 sequence reads: CASSPGQGIVEQYF. CDR3 nucleotides: TGTGCCAGCAGTCCGGGACAGGGGATTGTAGAGCAGTACTTC. The chain recombines TRBV9 with TRBJ2-7, with 10 bases that match TRBD1. Trimming at V came to 5 bases and at J to 7 bases, leaving 9 bases not matched to a gene. CDR1 and CDR2 (germline): SGDLS, YYNGEE. This CDR3 comprises 14 residues.

The chain joins TRBV30 to TRBJ1-5; 7 bases line up with TRBD1. Per germline, CDR1 GTSNPN and CDR2 SVGIG (reference sequence). The CDR3 totals 14 residues. The V segment lost 4 bases and the J segment 2 bases; nucleotides outside the gene matches: 5. The CDR3 region is CAWKGGTGNQPQHF. CDR3 bases: TGTGCCTGGAAGGGTGGGACAGGCAATCAGCCCCAGCATTTT.

V is TRBV18 and J is TRBJ2-2; TRBD2 might be the D (6 bases). CDR1 is KGHSH, CDR2 LQKENI, per germline. The V end was cut by 3 bases, the J end by 6 bases, with 17 bases between. The CDR3 loop spans 16 amino acids. The CDR3 sequence: CASSPRLGGNPGELFF. Written as DNA, the CDR3 is TGTGCCAGCTCACCCCGACTAGGAGGCAACCCCGGGGAGCTGTTTTTT.

V and J are TRBV7-8 and TRBJ1-1; D might be TRBD1 (5 bases). Germline lookup yields CDR1 SGHVS and CDR2 FQNEAQ. The CDR3 runs 13 residues. Trimming took 1 base from V and 7 from J, leaving 10 bases between them. CDR3 sequence (DNA): TGTGCCAGCAGCTTAGTTCGGGACCATGAAGCTTTCTTT. It is translated as CASSLVRDHEAFF.

This clone was seen once. This chain uses TRBV5-1 with TRBJ2-5; maybe TRBD1 (6 bases). CDR3 length: 17 amino acids. Looked up from germline, CDR1 is SGHRS and CDR2 is YFSETQ. Trimming took 1 base from V and 0 from J, leaving 16 bases between them. CDR3 loop: CASSLRGHQGYQETQYF. The CDR3 bases are TGCGCCAGCAGCTTGCGGGGTCACCAGGGGTACCAAGAGACCCAGTACTTC.

This clone occurred once. Written as DNA, the CDR3 is TGTGCCAGCAGTCCCCCGGCGAACACCGGGGAGCTGTTTTTT. This encodes CASSPPANTGELFF. This rearrangement joins TRBV28 to TRBJ2-2; D is uncertain. The germline V gene encodes CDR1 MDHEN and CDR2 SYDVKM. CDR3 length: 14 amino acids. Deletions cut 5 bases from V and 0 bases from J, with 7 bases between.

This chain connects TRBV7-8 to TRBJ2-2; 9 bases align to TRBD1. The CDR3 extends over 14 amino acids. J gave up 4 bases and V 8 bases, and 5 bases lay outside the gene matches. Germline CDR1 is SGHVS and CDR2 is FQNEAQ. The CDR3 region is CASWGQGGTGELFF. Here the CDR3 DNA reads TGTGCCAGCTGGGGACAGGGAGGCACCGGGGAGCTGTTTTTT.

V is TRBV28 and J is TRBJ1-1, with D perhaps TRBD1 (6 bases). Germline V gene lookup returns CDR1 MDHEN and CDR2 SYDVKM. Trimming removed 1 base at V and 7 bases at J, with 7 bases between. The CDR3 runs 12 residues. Written as DNA, the CDR3 is TGTGCCAGCAGTTTATTCAGGGGTGAAGCTTTCTTT. Protein sequence: CASSLFRGEAFF.

The chain joins TRBV28 to TRBJ2-4, with D tentatively TRBD1 (6 bases). Trimming removed 6 bases at V and 6 bases at J, with 18 bases between. Germline V gives CDR1 MDHEN, CDR2 SYDVKM. The CDR3 is made up of 15 amino acids. The CDR3 sequence: CASSDPSWGLNIQYF. CDR3 DNA sequence: TGTGCCAGCAGCGACCCCTCGTGGGGGCTAAACATTCAGTACTTC.

The chain employs TRBV30 and TRBJ2-6; a possible D gene is TRBD1 (6 bases). CDR1 is GTSNPN, CDR2 SVGIG, per germline (reference sequence). Trimming took off 6 bases at V and 1 base at J, with 16 bases between the two ends. This CDR3 comprises 16 residues. CDR3 loop: CACTGTWDSGANVLTF. DNA for the CDR3: TGTGCCTGCACCGGGACATGGGATTCTGGGGCCAACGTCCTGACTTTC. Supplemented by reference TRBV30 and TRBJ2-6, the full variable domain reads SQTIHQWPATLVQPVGSPLSLECTVEGTSNPNLYWYRQAAGRGLQLLFYSVGIGQISSEVPQNLSASRPQDRQFILSSKKLLLSDSGFYLCACTGTWDSGANVLTFGAGSRLTVL.

This clone was seen just once. The chain carries TRBV30 and TRBJ1-5; 10 bases agree with TRBD1. Germline V gene sequence: CDR1 GTSNPN, CDR2 SVGIG (reference sequence). V trimming: 5 bases; J trimming: 9 bases; junction bases outside the gene matches: 4. CDR3 length: 12 amino acids. The DNA for the CDR3 is TGTGCCTGGGGGACAGGGGCAAGGCCCCAGCATTTT. Residues: CAWGTGARPQHF.

The rearrangement links TRBV2 to TRBJ1-3; TRBD1 aligns across 8 bases. J gave up 1 base and V 11 bases, and 7 bases lay outside the gene matches. This CDR3 has 14 residues. Germline V gene lookup returns CDR1 SNHLY and CDR2 FYNNEI. The CDR3: CAGRQGNSGNTIYF. DNA of the CDR3: TGTGCCGGAAGACAGGGGAATTCTGGAAACACCATATATTTT.

The chain employs TRBV18 and TRBJ1-2; D unresolved. V was trimmed by 2 bases and J by 2 bases, leaving 12 bases between them. The CDR3 has 15 amino acids. Germline V lookup: CDR1 KGHSH, CDR2 LQKENI. The CDR3 DNA reads TGTGCCAGCTCACCAAATTCAGGCAGAAACTATGGCTACACCTTC. It yields the protein CASSPNSGRNYGYTF. Variable domain in full (rest from reference TRBV18 and TRBJ1-2): NAGVMQNPRHLVRRRGQEARLRCSPMKGHSHVYWYRQLPEEGLKFMVYLQKENIIDESGMPKERFSAEFPKEGPSILRIQQVVRGDSAAYFCASSPNSGRNYGYTFGSGTRLTVV.

This sequence joins TRBV30 and TRBJ2-7; D remains ambiguous. The CDR3 length is 11 residues. Germline V gene sequence: CDR1 GTSNPN, CDR2 SVGIG (reference sequence). V was cut by 1 base and J by 4 bases, with 5 bases left in between. CDR3 nucleotide sequence: TGTGCCTGGAGTGGGGGATACGAGCAGTACTTC. This encodes CAWSGGYEQYF.

Only one count was recorded for this clone. The gene calls are TRBV19 and TRBJ2-1; TRBD1 matches 9 bases. The CDR3 is 16 amino acids. The germline V gene has CDR1 LNHDA and CDR2 SQIVND (reference sequence). The V gene end was trimmed by 6 bases and the J gene end by 4 bases; junction bases not matched to a gene: 10. The CDR3 loop reads CASSSLRTGDYNEQFF. CDR3 nucleotide sequence: TGTGCCAGTAGCTCACTCAGGACAGGGGATTACAATGAGCAGTTCTTC.